This section outlines one T cell receptor beta chain sequence together with its context. Its antigen is undetermined. TCRdb's table, derived via immunoSEQ multiplex PCR, lists solely in-frame clones and lacks some. Of approximately 210,000 clones in the sample, about 89% were seen once. The sample originates from a study of T cell responses to AZD1222 COVID-19 vaccine. Overall study findings and caveats: Across the whole spike, CD4 TCRs peaked at regions 160-218 and 743-854. Repertoire sampling was restricted to post-peak T cell response timepoints. Just five to seven people given AZD1222 tested seropositive at baseline. Spike-specific TCR repertoires showed rising breadth and depth after two AZD1222 doses.

The V gene's germline CDR1 is LNHDA and CDR2 SQIVND (reference sequence). This CDR3 region has 13 residues. The V and J ends lost 7 bases and 5 bases respectively, with 12 bases between them. This sequence originates from an adult who received the AZD1222 COVID-19 vaccine. The sequencing used peripheral blood, collected 28 days after the second AZD1222 dose. The rearrangement links TRBV19 to TRBJ1-5; no reliable D call. The CDR3 region is CASTSRIYQPQHF. Written as DNA, the CDR3 is TGTGCCAGTACCTCAAGAATCTATCAGCCCCAGCATTTT.